The 10 T cell receptor beta chains in this list originate from one sample, sequenced in a study of cytomegalovirus exposure and HLA in healthy donors. TCRdb keeps only in-frame clones here, not all; method: immunoSEQ multiplex PCR. The sample holds some 200,000 clones, 75% to 85% seen once. Sequencing was carried out using PBMCs. The receptor source for this set is a young woman in good health and CMV-seropositive.

The genes are TRBV29-1 and TRBJ2-7, with 9 bases lining up with TRBD2. The CDR3 length is 14 residues. Germline lookup yields CDR1 SQVTM and CDR2 ANQGSEA. With 4 bases clipped from V and 9 bases from J, the junction kept 13 bases outside the gene matches. The CDR3 loop reads CSVGASGTTSGQYF. As DNA, the CDR3 is TGCAGCGTTGGGGCTAGCGGGACGACCTCGGGGCAGTACTTC.

The CDR3 protein is CASSADPELAGRNTGELFF. As DNA, the CDR3 is TGCGCCAGCAGCGCTGACCCCGAGCTAGCGGGGAGGAACACCGGGGAGCTGTTTTTT. This chain connects TRBV4-1 to TRBJ2-2; 9 nucleotides match TRBD2. CDR3 length equals 19 residues. The germline V gene has CDR1 MGHRA and CDR2 YSYEKL. V was clipped by 5 bases and J by 1 base; unmatched bases: 14.

This rearrangement joins TRBV7-8 to TRBJ1-2; 10 bases agree with TRBD1. The CDR3 runs 12 residues. Germline trimming cut 5 bases from V and 8 bases from J; bases unmatched to any gene: 2. From germline, CDR1 is SGHVS and CDR2 FQNEAQ. In DNA, the CDR3 is TGTGCCAGCAGCCGGACAGGGGGAGGCTACACCTTC. It specifies CASSRTGGGYTF.

The gene calls are TRBV7-9 and TRBJ2-7, with 8 bases lining up with TRBD1. V trimming: 5 bases; J trimming: 4 bases; junction bases outside the gene matches: 13. The CDR3 has 16 amino acids. In germline, CDR1 is SEHNR, CDR2 FQNEAQ (reference sequence). CDR3 in DNA: TGTGCCAGCAGCCAGGGGGCTGGCGGACGCTTATACGAGCAGTACTTC. Residues: CASSQGAGGRLYEQYF. Full variable domain (missing parts from reference TRBV7-9 and TRBJ2-7): DTGVSQNPRHKITKRGQNVTFRCDPISEHNRLYWYRQTLGQGPEFLTYFQNEAQLEKSRLLSDRFSAERPKGSFSTLEIQRTEQGDSAMYLCASSQGAGGRLYEQYFGPGTRLTVT.

The table lists this clone with many counts. This chain links TRBV28 with TRBJ2-7; D uncertain. Trimming pared 6 bases from V and 2 bases from J, leaving 11 bases between. Germline lookup yields CDR1 MDHEN and CDR2 SYDVKM. The CDR3 is 13 amino acids. CDR3: CASRTTETYEQYF. CDR3 bases: TGTGCCAGCAGAACAACGGAGACCTACGAGCAGTACTTC.

The chain uses TRBV18 and TRBJ2-1, with 7 nucleotides matching TRBD2. V was clipped by 1 base and J by 4 bases; unmatched bases: 4. Germline V CDR1 and CDR2: KGHSH, LQKENI. This CDR3 region has 15 residues. The CDR3 bases are TGTGCCAGCTCACCACAGTGGGAGGGGTACAATGAGCAGTTCTTC. The encoded protein is CASSPQWEGYNEQFF.

The chain carries TRBV29-1 and TRBJ1-1; TRBD1 matches 7 bases. This CDR3 comprises 12 residues. V gave up 4 bases and J gave up 3 bases; unmatched junction bases: 2. CDR1 is SQVTM, CDR2 ANQGSEA, per germline. The CDR3 region is CSVGQGDTEAFF. The CDR3 DNA reads TGCAGCGTTGGACAGGGAGACACTGAAGCTTTCTTT.

This chain links TRBV2 with TRBJ1-1, with a tentative D call TRBD1 (5 bases). The CDR3 is 13 amino acids. CDR1 and CDR2 from the germline V gene are SNHLY and FYNNEI. Trimming removed 11 bases at V and 1 base at J, with 14 bases between. CDR3 bases: TGTGCCGGAGGGGTTCCGGGGAACACTGAAGCTTTCTTT. Amino acids: CAGGVPGNTEAFF. The entire variable domain, with the rest obtained from reference TRBV2 and TRBJ1-1, is as follows: EPEVTQTPSHQVTQMGQEVILRCVPISNHLYFYWYRQILGQKVEFLVSFYNNEISEKSEIFDDQFSVERPDGSNFTLKIRSTKLEDSAMYFCAGGVPGNTEAFFGQGTRLTVV.

V usage is TRBV5-1 and J usage is TRBJ2-1; 9 nucleotides agree with TRBD1. The V gene end was trimmed by 5 bases and the J gene end by 2 bases; junction bases not matched to a gene: 8. In germline, CDR1 is SGHRS, CDR2 YFSETQ. The CDR3 has 16 residues. The DNA of the CDR3 is TGCGCCAGCAGACGGAACACAGGGGGCACCTACAATGAGCAGTTCTTC. It translates to CASRRNTGGTYNEQFF.

This clone occurred once. The chain joins TRBV7-8 to TRBJ2-7, with D maybe TRBD2 (7 bases). The germline V and J ends were trimmed by 1 base and 2 bases, with 12 bases remaining between them. CDR1 is SGHVS and CDR2 is FQNEAQ in the germline V gene. This CDR3 is built from 15 residues. CDR3 DNA: TGTGCCAGCAGCTTAGGTACAGGGAGGGCCTACGAGCAGTACTTC. Its protein product is CASSLGTGRAYEQYF.